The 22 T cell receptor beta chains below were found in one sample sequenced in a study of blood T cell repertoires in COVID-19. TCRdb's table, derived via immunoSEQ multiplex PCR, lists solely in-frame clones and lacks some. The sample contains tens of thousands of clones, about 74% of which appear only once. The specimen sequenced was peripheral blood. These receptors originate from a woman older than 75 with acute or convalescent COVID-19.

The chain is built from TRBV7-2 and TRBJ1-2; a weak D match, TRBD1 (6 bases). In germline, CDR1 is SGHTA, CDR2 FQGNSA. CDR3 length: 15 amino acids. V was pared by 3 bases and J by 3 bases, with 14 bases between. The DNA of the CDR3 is TGTGCCAGCAGCTTGGACAGCCAGTCAGACTATGGCTACACCTTC. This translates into CASSLDSQSDYGYTF.

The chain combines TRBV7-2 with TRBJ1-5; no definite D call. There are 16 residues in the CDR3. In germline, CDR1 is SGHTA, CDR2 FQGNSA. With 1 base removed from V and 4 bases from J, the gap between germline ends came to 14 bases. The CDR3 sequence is CASSLVPGRLNQPQHF. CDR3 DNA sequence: TGTGCCAGCAGCTTAGTGCCCGGGAGGCTTAATCAGCCCCAGCATTTT.

The DNA of the CDR3 is TGTGCCAGCAGTGGCCTAGCGGACTCATACAATGAGCAGTTCTTC. It codes for CASSGLADSYNEQFF. The chain combines TRBV27 with TRBJ2-1, with 7 positions matching TRBD2. The length of the CDR3 is 15 residues. V lost 5 bases and J lost 4; bases outside the gene matches: 8. Germline V CDR1 and CDR2: MNHEY, SMNVEV (reference sequence).

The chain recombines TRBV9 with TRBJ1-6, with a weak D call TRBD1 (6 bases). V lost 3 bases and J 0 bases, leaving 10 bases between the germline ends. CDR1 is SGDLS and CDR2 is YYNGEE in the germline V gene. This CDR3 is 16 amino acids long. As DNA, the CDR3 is TGTGCCAGCAGCGAGGACAGAAGCTCCTATAATTCACCCCTCCACTTT. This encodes CASSEDRSSYNSPLHF.

This chain's CDR3 is CASAGQRYNEQFF. CDR3 coding DNA: TGTGCCAGCGCGGGACAGCGGTACAATGAGCAGTTCTTC. The V gene is TRBV25-1, the J gene TRBJ2-1; D might be TRBD1 (7 bases). The germline V gene encodes CDR1 MGHDK and CDR2 SYGVNS. CDR3 length equals 13 residues. With 8 bases removed from V and 4 bases from J, the gap between germline ends came to 12 bases. Looking up the rest from reference TRBV25-1 and TRBJ2-1 gives the full variable domain: EADIYQTPRYLVIGTGKKITLECSQTMGHDKMYWYQQDPGMELHLIHYSYGVNSTEKGDLSSESTVSRIRTEHFPLTLESARPSHTSQYLCASAGQRYNEQFFGPGTRLTVL.

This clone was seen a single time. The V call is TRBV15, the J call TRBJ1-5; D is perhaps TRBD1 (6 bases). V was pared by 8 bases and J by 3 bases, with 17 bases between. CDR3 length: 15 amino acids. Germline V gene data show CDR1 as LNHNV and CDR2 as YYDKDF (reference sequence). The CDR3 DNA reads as TGTGCCACCTCTTTGGGGGCCTCTTTCAATCAGCCCCAGCATTTT. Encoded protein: CATSLGASFNQPQHF.

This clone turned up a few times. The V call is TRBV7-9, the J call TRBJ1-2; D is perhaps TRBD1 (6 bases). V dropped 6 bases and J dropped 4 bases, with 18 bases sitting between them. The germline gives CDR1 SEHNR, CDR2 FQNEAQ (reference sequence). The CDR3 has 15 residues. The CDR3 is CASSTDRPGSYGYTF. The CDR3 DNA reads TGTGCCAGCAGTACAGACAGGCCGGGGAGCTATGGCTACACCTTC. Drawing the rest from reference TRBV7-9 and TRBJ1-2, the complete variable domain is DTGVSQNPRHKITKRGQNVTFRCDPISEHNRLYWYRQTLGQGPEFLTYFQNEAQLEKSRLLSDRFSAERPKGSFSTLEIQRTEQGDSAMYLCASSTDRPGSYGYTFGSGTRLTVV.

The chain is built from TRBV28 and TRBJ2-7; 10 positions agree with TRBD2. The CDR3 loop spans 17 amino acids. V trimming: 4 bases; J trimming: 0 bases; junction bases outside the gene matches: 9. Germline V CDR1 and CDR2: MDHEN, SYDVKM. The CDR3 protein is CASSSVLAGFNSYEQYF. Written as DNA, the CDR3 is TGTGCCAGCAGTTCGGTACTAGCGGGATTCAACTCCTACGAGCAGTACTTC.

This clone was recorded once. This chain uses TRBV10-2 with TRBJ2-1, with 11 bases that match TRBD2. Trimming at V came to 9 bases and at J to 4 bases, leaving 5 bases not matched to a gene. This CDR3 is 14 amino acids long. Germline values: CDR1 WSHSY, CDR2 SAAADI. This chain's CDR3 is CASGLAGGYNEQFF. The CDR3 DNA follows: TGCGCCAGTGGATTAGCGGGAGGGTACAATGAGCAGTTCTTC.

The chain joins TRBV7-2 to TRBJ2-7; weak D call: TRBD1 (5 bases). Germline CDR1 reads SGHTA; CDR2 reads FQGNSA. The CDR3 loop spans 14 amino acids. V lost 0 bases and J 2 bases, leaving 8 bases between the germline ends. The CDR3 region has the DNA TGTGCCAGCAGCTTAGCCACAGGAGCCTACGAGCAGTACTTC. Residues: CASSLATGAYEQYF. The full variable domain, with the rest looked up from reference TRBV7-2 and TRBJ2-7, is GAGVSQSPSNKVTEKGKDVELRCDPISGHTALYWYRQSLGQGLEFLIYFQGNSAPDKSGLPSDRFSAERTGGSVSTLTIQRTQQEDSAVYLCASSLATGAYEQYFGPGTRLTVT.

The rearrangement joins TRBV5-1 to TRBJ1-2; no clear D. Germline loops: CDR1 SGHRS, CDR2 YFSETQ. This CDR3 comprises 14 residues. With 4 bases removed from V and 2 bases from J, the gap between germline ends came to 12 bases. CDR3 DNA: TGCGCCAGCAGCCCAGAGGGAAGGAACTATGGCTACACCTTC. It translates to CASSPEGRNYGYTF.

This chain's CDR3 is CASSADGGGYTF. Here the CDR3 DNA reads TGCGCCAGCAGTGCGGACGGGGGTGGCTACACCTTC. V usage is TRBV10-2 and J usage is TRBJ1-2; the D gene is possibly TRBD1 (5 bases). V was trimmed by 4 bases and J by 7 bases, leaving 10 bases between them. The CDR3 is 12 residues long. Germline values: CDR1 WSHSY, CDR2 SAAADI.

The CDR3 DNA reads TGCAGCGGAAGGGGGGCTCGACAGCGGGAGGGTTACAATGAGCAGTTCTTC. This translates into CSGRGARQREGYNEQFF. The V and J genes are TRBV29-1 and TRBJ2-1; 10 bases map to TRBD2. From germline, CDR1 is SQVTM and CDR2 ANQGSEA. V was clipped by 7 bases and J by 4 bases; unmatched bases: 16. The CDR3 extends over 17 amino acids.

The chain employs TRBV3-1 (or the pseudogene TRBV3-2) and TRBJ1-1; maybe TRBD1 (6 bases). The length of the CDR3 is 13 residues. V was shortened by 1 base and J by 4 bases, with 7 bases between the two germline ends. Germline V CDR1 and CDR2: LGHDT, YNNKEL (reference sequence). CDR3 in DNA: TGTGCCAGCAGCCAAGCCAGGGGCACTGAAGCTTTCTTT. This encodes CASSQARGTEAFF.

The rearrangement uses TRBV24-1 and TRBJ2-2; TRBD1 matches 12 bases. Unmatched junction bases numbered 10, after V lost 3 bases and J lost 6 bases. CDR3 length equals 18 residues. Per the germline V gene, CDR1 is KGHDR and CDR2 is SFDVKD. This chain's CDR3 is CATSDLPYGTGGPGELFF. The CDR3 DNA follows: TGTGCCACCAGTGATCTACCTTATGGGACAGGGGGCCCCGGGGAGCTGTTTTTT.

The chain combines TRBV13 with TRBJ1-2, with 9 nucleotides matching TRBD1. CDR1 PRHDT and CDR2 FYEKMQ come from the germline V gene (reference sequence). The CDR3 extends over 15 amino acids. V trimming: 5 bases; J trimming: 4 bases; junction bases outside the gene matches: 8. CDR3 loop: CASSPPDRGGYGYTF. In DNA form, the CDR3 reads TGTGCCAGCAGCCCCCCGGACAGGGGAGGCTATGGCTACACCTTC.

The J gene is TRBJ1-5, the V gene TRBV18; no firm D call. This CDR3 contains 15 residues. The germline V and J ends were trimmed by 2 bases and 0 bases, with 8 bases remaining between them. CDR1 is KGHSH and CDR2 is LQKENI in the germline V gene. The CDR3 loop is CASSPLAYSNQPQHF. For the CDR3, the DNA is TGTGCCAGCTCACCATTAGCTTATAGCAATCAGCCCCAGCATTTT.

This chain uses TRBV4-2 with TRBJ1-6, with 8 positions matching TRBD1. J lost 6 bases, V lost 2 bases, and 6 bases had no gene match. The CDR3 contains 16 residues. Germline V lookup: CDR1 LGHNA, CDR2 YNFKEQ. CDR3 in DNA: TGTGCCAGCAGCCAATCCGGGACAGGCCCTAATTCACCCCTCCACTTT. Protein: CASSQSGTGPNSPLHF.

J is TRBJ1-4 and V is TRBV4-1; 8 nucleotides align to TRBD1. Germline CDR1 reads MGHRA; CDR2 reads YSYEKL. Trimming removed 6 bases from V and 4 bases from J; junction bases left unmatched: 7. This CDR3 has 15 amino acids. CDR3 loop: CASSKQQGDNEKLFF. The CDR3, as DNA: TGCGCCAGCAGTAAACAACAGGGGGATAATGAAAAACTGTTTTTT.

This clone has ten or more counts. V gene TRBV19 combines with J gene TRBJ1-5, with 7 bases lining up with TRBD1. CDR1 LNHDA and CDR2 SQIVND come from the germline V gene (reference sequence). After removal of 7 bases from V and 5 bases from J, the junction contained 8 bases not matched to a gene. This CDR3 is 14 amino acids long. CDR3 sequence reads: CASITGEYDQPQHF. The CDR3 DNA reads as TGTGCCAGTATAACAGGGGAGTATGATCAGCCCCAGCATTTT.

The CDR3 sequence is CASSQGAGEKLFF. The CDR3 DNA follows: TGTGCCAGCAGTCAGGGGGCAGGGGAAAAACTGTTTTTT. The chain has TRBV12-3 or TRBV12-4 and TRBJ1-4; TRBD1 matches at 8 bases. Trimming at V came to 5 bases and at J to 8 bases, leaving 4 bases not matched to a gene. The CDR3 runs 13 residues.

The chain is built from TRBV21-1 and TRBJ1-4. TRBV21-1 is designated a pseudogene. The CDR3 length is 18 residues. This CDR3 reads CASSESRGGRSTNEKLFF. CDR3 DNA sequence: TGTGCCAGCAGCGAAAGCCGGGGGGGGAGGAGTACTAATGAAAAACTGTTTTTT.